These 23 T cell receptor beta chains were all obtained from the same sample, sequenced in a study of OX40 agonist ivuxolimab in advanced cancers. Sequenced by immunoSEQ multiplex PCR; TCRdb stores in-frame clones only, minus some. The sample has roughly 25,000 clones; over 70% are singletons. The material was CD4+ or CD8+ T cells sorted from blood, obtained in a trial of the OX40 agonist ivuxolimab. All receptors derive from an adult with an advanced solid tumor such as melanoma, head and neck, liver or kidney cancer.

The chain employs TRBV27 and TRBJ1-6, with 9 bases identical to TRBD1. The ends lost 6 bases at V and 0 bases at J; junction bases unmatched: 15. Germline lookup yields CDR1 MNHEY and CDR2 SMNVEV (reference sequence). CDR3 length: 20 amino acids. The CDR3 region is CASRLPTGGDPSSYNSPLHF. In nucleotides, the CDR3 is TGTGCCAGCAGGTTACCTACAGGGGGCGATCCGAGCTCCTATAATTCACCCCTCCACTTT.

The chain has TRBV19 and TRBJ1-2; D unresolved. The germline V and J ends were trimmed by 3 bases and 9 bases, with 14 bases remaining between them. CDR1 and CDR2 (germline): LNHDA, SQIVND (reference sequence). The CDR3 is 13 amino acids. The CDR3: CASSITDQASYTF. The CDR3 DNA is TGTGCCAGTAGTATTACGGATCAGGCTAGCTACACCTTC.

The chain combines TRBV6-5 with TRBJ1-1, with D possibly matching TRBD1 (6 bases). The CDR3 has 14 amino acids. CDR1 and CDR2 (germline): MNHEY, SVGAGI. The ends were cut back, 2 bases at V and 1 base at J, with 8 bases in the middle. The CDR3 region is CASSYGGQNTEAFF. Written as DNA, the CDR3 is TGTGCCAGCAGTTACGGGGGACAGAACACTGAAGCTTTCTTT.

The chain recombines TRBV7-2 with TRBJ1-2; D is possibly TRBD1 (5 bases). Germline V gene data show CDR1 as SGHTA and CDR2 as FQGNSA. CDR3 length equals 14 residues. V lost 4 bases and J lost 2, with 11 bases in between. CDR3: CASSYLGENYGYTF. Here the CDR3 DNA reads TGTGCCAGCAGCTACCTGGGGGAAAACTATGGCTACACCTTC.

In its sample, this clone is medium-sized. V gene TRBV7-9 combines with J gene TRBJ2-1; D is uncertain. V was pared by 5 bases and J by 4 bases, with 6 bases between. From germline, CDR1 is SEHNR and CDR2 FQNEAQ (reference sequence). The CDR3 extends over 12 amino acids. As DNA, the CDR3 is TGTGCCAGCAGCCCACTGTACAATGAGCAGTTCTTC. Amino acid sequence: CASSPLYNEQFF.

This sequence joins TRBV6-5 and TRBJ1-2; 7 bases fit TRBD1. V lost 6 bases to trimming and J lost 5 bases; unmatched junction nucleotides: 3. The CDR3 covers 12 residues. Germline V gene sequence: CDR1 MNHEY, CDR2 SVGAGI. CDR3: CASRQGGYGYTF. The DNA of the CDR3 is TGTGCCAGCAGGCAGGGGGGGTATGGCTACACCTTC.

The rearrangement uses TRBV6-6 and TRBJ2-7; D gene ambiguous. V dropped 4 bases and J dropped 2 bases, with 6 bases sitting between them. From germline, CDR1 is MNHNY and CDR2 SVGAGI (reference sequence). The CDR3 runs to 12 residues. CDR3 region: CASSSEAYEQYF. The CDR3, as DNA: TGTGCCAGCAGTTCCGAGGCCTACGAGCAGTACTTC.

This chain links TRBV21-1 with TRBJ1-5; whether TRBD1, the table's D call, matches the DNA was not checked. TRBV21-1 is designated a pseudogene. The CDR3 consists of 15 residues. CDR3 in amino acids: CASSQGGGFIQPQHF. The CDR3, as DNA: TGTGCCAGCAGCCAAGGAGGGGGCTTTATACAGCCCCAGCATTTT.

The V and J genes are TRBV7-3 and TRBJ2-5; TRBD1 matches at 8 bases. Germline CDR1 and CDR2: SGHTA and FQGTGA. V lost 5 bases, J lost 10 bases, and 12 bases stayed unmatched. The CDR3 loop spans 14 amino acids. The DNA for the CDR3 is TGTGCCAGCAGCCCAGCACCCCAGGGGGCGAGCCAGTACTTC. Its translation is CASSPAPQGASQYF.

The J gene is TRBJ2-2, the V gene TRBV7-9; TRBD1 is a possible D gene (5 bases). This CDR3 has 15 residues. Germline V gives CDR1 SEHNR, CDR2 FQNEAQ (reference sequence). Trimming left V 3 bases short and J 3 bases short, with 11 bases between. This CDR3 is CASSLGLQYTGELFF. DNA for the CDR3: TGTGCCAGCAGCTTGGGGCTACAGTACACCGGGGAGCTGTTTTTT.

In this sample, this clone turned up once. One end of the junction is discordant with germline, which a read error may explain. The CDR3 here is CASSVVNGQFF. CDR3 coding DNA: TGTGCCAGCAGCGTGGTCAATGGGCAGTTCTTC. The chain links TRBV6-6 to TRBJ2-1; D is undetermined. The CDR3 has 11 amino acids. From germline, CDR1 is MNHNY and CDR2 SVGAGI (reference sequence).

This sequence joins TRBV25-1 and TRBJ2-7; the match to TRBD1 covers 7 bases. CDR1 and CDR2 from the germline V gene are MGHDK and SYGVNS. Trimming took 10 bases from V and 1 from J; bases not matched to a gene: 10. The CDR3 is 14 residues long. The chain's CDR3 is CATTGTELSYEQYF. In DNA, the CDR3 is TGTGCCACCACCGGGACAGAACTTTCCTACGAGCAGTACTTC.

The chain carries TRBV6-1 and TRBJ1-6; D ambiguous. The CDR3 totals 11 residues. Between the trimmed V and J ends, which lost 3 bases and 9 bases, there was a span of 3 bases. In germline, CDR1 is MNHNS, CDR2 SASEGT. CDR3 nucleotide sequence: TGTGCCAGCAGTGATGCTTCACCCCTCCACTTT. This codes for CASSDASPLHF.

This chain joins TRBV11-2 and TRBJ2-1, with 12 bases fitting TRBD2. Germline CDR1 SGHAT, CDR2 FQNNGV. The length of the CDR3 is 18 residues. The ends lost 5 bases at V and 7 bases at J; junction bases unmatched: 15. The CDR3 DNA follows: TGTGCCAGCAGCCGTATCCTAGAACTAGCGGGGGGTTGGAATGAGCAGTTCTTC. Its translation: CASSRILELAGGWNEQFF.

The chain uses TRBV6-1 and TRBJ1-2, with unresolved D. The CDR3 is made up of 13 amino acids. CDR1 and CDR2 from the germline V gene are MNHNS and SASEGT. Trimming removed 7 bases at V and 4 bases at J, with 13 bases between. The CDR3 loop reads CASIPAGTYGYTF. DNA for the CDR3: TGTGCCAGCATCCCGGCAGGCACCTATGGCTACACCTTC.

In this sample, this clone turned up once. The V and J genes are TRBV18 and TRBJ2-5; possible D gene TRBD1, 7 bases. CDR3 length equals 13 residues. V gave up 4 bases and J gave up 11 bases, with 17 bases separating them. From germline, CDR1 is KGHSH and CDR2 LQKENI. This CDR3 reads CASSQGAPGEQYF. In DNA form, the CDR3 reads TGTGCCAGCTCACAGGGGGCGCCGGGAGAGCAGTACTTC. The full variable domain, its missing parts supplied by reference TRBV18 and TRBJ2-5, is NAGVMQNPRHLVRRRGQEARLRCSPMKGHSHVYWYRQLPEEGLKFMVYLQKENIIDESGMPKERFSAEFPKEGPSILRIQQVVRGDSAAYFCASSQGAPGEQYFGPGTRLLVL.

Concerning this clone: Other nucleotide sequences from this sample produce the same CDR3. This chain uses TRBV9 with TRBJ2-5, with 16 bases aligning to TRBD2. The CDR3 consists of 17 residues. Germline V gene data show CDR1 as SGDLS and CDR2 as YYNGEE. V trimming: 3 bases; J trimming: 5 bases; junction bases outside the gene matches: 7. As DNA, the CDR3 is TGTGCCAGCAGCGCGGGACTAGCGGGGGGGCTGGGGGAGACCCAGTACTTC. It encodes CASSAGLAGGLGETQYF.

The chain uses TRBV9 and TRBJ2-3, with D perhaps assigned TRBD1 or TRBD2 (5 bases each). This CDR3 is built from 19 residues. Per germline, CDR1 SGDLS and CDR2 YYNGEE. V was trimmed by 0 bases and J by 3 bases, leaving 23 bases between them. CDR3 protein: CASSVEPWLPTGRTDTQYF. CDR3 nucleotides: TGTGCCAGCAGCGTAGAGCCGTGGCTACCAACGGGGCGAACAGATACGCAGTATTTT.

The CDR3: CASSRGAPGTGELFF. The DNA for the CDR3 is TGTGCCAGCAGCCGAGGGGCGCCGGGCACCGGGGAGCTGTTTTTT. The V and J genes are TRBV7-3 and TRBJ2-2; D may be TRBD1 or TRBD2 (5 bases each). The CDR3 covers 15 residues. V lost 5 bases and J lost 4, with 14 bases in between. Germline CDR1 reads SGHTA; CDR2 reads FQGTGA.

The chain uses TRBV4-2 and TRBJ2-7; 9 bases agree with TRBD1. This CDR3 is 15 amino acids long. V lost 2 bases to trimming and J lost 3 bases; unmatched junction nucleotides: 5. Looked up from germline, CDR1 is LGHNA and CDR2 is YNFKEQ. As DNA, the CDR3 is TGTGCCAGCAGCCAACCAGAGGGACAGGGCTACGAGCAGTACTTC. This codes for CASSQPEGQGYEQYF.

This chain uses TRBV4-1 with TRBJ2-7; tentatively, D is TRBD1 (6 bases). With 3 bases removed from V and 2 bases from J, the gap between germline ends came to 14 bases. The CDR3 extends over 15 amino acids. The germline V gene encodes CDR1 MGHRA and CDR2 YSYEKL. This CDR3 reads CASSQGRGTPYEQYF. The CDR3 DNA reads as TGCGCCAGCAGCCAGGGTAGGGGGACACCCTACGAGCAGTACTTC.

The V and J genes are TRBV2 and TRBJ1-3, with D possibly TRBD1 on 5 matching bases. CDR1 and CDR2 (germline): SNHLY, FYNNEI. This CDR3 comprises 15 residues. V lost 8 bases to trimming and J lost 0 bases, with 14 bases between them. Written as DNA, the CDR3 is TGTGCCAGCTGGGAGGGGTACTACTCTGGAAACACCATATATTTT. Residues: CASWEGYYSGNTIYF.

The rearrangement joins TRBV28 to TRBJ1-1; 9 bases match TRBD1. This CDR3 has 15 amino acids. Looked up from germline, CDR1 is MDHEN and CDR2 is SYDVKM. Unmatched junction bases numbered 6, after V lost 5 bases and J lost 2 bases. The CDR3 spells CASSVGQGPNTEAFF. DNA for the CDR3: TGTGCCAGCAGTGTGGGACAGGGACCAAACACTGAAGCTTTCTTT. Using reference TRBV28 and TRBJ1-1 for the parts outside the CDR3, the full variable domain is DVKVTQSSRYLVKRTGEKVFLECVQDMDHENMFWYRQDPGLGLRLIYFSYDVKMKEKGDIPEGYSVSREKKERFSLILESASTNQTSMYLCASSVGQGPNTEAFFGQGTRLTVV.